The 21 T cell receptor beta chains given below trace back to one sample, sequenced in a study of a mutant IDH1 vaccine in newly diagnosed glioma. These receptors have no known antigen. Using immunoSEQ multiplex PCR, the repertoire was profiled, and TCRdb retains in-frame clones only, with some absent. The sample yields about 77,000 clones, 85% to 90% seen once. The sample's time point: week 23, last vaccination. The content of each vaccine dose was 300 ug of mutant IDH1 20-mer peptide, and topical imiquimod accompanied it. Sequences were derived from PBMCs, sampled from a glioma patient whose treatment included an IDH1 peptide vaccine. The receptors here all came from a woman between 45 and 60 years old with glioma.

This clone was picked up one time. This chain links TRBV18 with TRBJ2-3; D remains unclear. This CDR3 contains 14 residues. Germline CDR1 reads KGHSH; CDR2 reads LQKENI. Trimming stripped 0 bases from V and 3 bases from J, with 7 bases between. Here the CDR3 reads CASSPPTATDTQYF. In DNA, the CDR3 is TGTGCCAGCTCACCACCGACGGCAACAGATACGCAGTATTTT.

The chain employs TRBV7-9 and TRBJ1-1; D remains unclear. Germline loops: CDR1 SEHNR, CDR2 FQNEAQ (reference sequence). Trimming pared 0 bases from V and 8 bases from J, leaving 4 bases between. The CDR3 runs 11 residues. The CDR3 here is CASSLAGEAFF. The DNA for the CDR3 is TGTGCCAGCAGCTTAGCAGGGGAAGCTTTCTTT.

This clone has only one observation. This chain uses TRBV6-9 with TRBJ1-3; tentatively, D is TRBD1 (6 bases). Trimming took off 7 bases at V and 0 bases at J, with 13 bases between the two ends. From germline, CDR1 is MNHGY and CDR2 SVAAGI. The CDR3 runs to 15 residues. As DNA, the CDR3 is TGTGCCAGCATCGGCAGGGGAGGCTCTGGAAACACCATATATTTT. Translation gives CASIGRGGSGNTIYF.

CDR3 in DNA: TGTGCCAGCCGGTACACCGGGGAGCTGTTTTTT. Residues: CASRYTGELFF. The gene calls are TRBV2 and TRBJ2-2; no clear D. The CDR3 covers 11 residues. The V and J ends lost 8 bases and 3 bases respectively, with 4 bases between them. CDR1 and CDR2 from the germline V gene are SNHLY and FYNNEI.

The chain combines TRBV5-8 with TRBJ2-5, with 10 bases aligning to TRBD1. The J segment lost 1 base and the V segment lost 4 bases, leaving 4 bases of the junction unmatched. This CDR3 is 15 amino acids long. From germline, CDR1 is SGHTS and CDR2 YDEGEE. This chain's CDR3 is CASSVGTGVQETQYF. Here the CDR3 DNA reads TGTGCCAGCAGCGTCGGGACAGGGGTCCAAGAGACCCAGTACTTC. The full variable domain, in which reference TRBV5-8 and TRBJ2-5 provide the parts outside the CDR3, is EAGVTQSPTHLIKTRGQQATLRCSPISGHTSVYWYQQALGLGLQFLLWYDEGEERNRGNFPPRFSGRQFPNYSSELNVNALELEDSALYLCASSVGTGVQETQYFGPGTRLLVL.

The J gene is TRBJ2-5, the V gene TRBV5-1; perhaps TRBD2 as D (5 bases). The J call could be wrong; TRBJ2-7 is a better fit for the DNA end. The CDR3 is made up of 16 amino acids. Germline V CDR1 and CDR2: SGHRS, YFSETQ. In DNA, the CDR3 is TGCGCCAGCAGCTTGGGCGTCGAGAGGGTGGGGTTCGAGCAGTACTTC. Translated, it gives CASSLGVERVGFEQYF.

The chain combines TRBV5-1 with TRBJ2-1; 10 nucleotides agree with TRBD1. With 3 bases clipped from V and 0 bases from J, the junction kept 12 bases outside the gene matches. Germline loops: CDR1 SGHRS, CDR2 YFSETQ. The CDR3 totals 19 residues. CDR3 in amino acids: CASSSMDRGTQSSYNEQFF. The CDR3 DNA follows: TGCGCCAGCAGCTCAATGGACAGGGGGACCCAGAGCTCCTACAATGAGCAGTTCTTC.

The CDR3 is CASSVGSGRYEQYF. The CDR3 DNA sequence: TGTGCCAGCAGCGTTGGTAGCGGGAGGTACGAGCAGTACTTC. The chain couples TRBV9 to TRBJ2-7; TRBD2 matches at 10 bases. Trimming at V came to 2 bases and at J to 4 bases, leaving 3 bases not matched to a gene. Germline V gene sequence: CDR1 SGDLS, CDR2 YYNGEE. CDR3 length equals 14 residues.

The chain couples TRBV11-2 to TRBJ1-1; 9 bases line up with TRBD1. Germline assignment: CDR1 SGHAT and CDR2 FQNNGV. V was clipped by 3 bases and J by 6 bases; unmatched bases: 5. The CDR3 has 14 residues. CDR3 sequence: CASSFQQGAPEAFF. The DNA for the CDR3 is TGTGCCAGCAGCTTCCAACAGGGGGCCCCTGAAGCTTTCTTT.

The chain recombines TRBV15 with TRBJ1-2; D is uncertain. CDR1 and CDR2 from the germline V gene are LNHNV and YYDKDF (reference sequence). The CDR3 runs to 13 residues. V was pared by 0 bases and J by 2 bases, with 4 bases between. This CDR3 is CATSRDVNYGYTF. CDR3 nucleotide sequence: TGTGCCACCAGCAGAGACGTAAACTATGGCTACACCTTC.

J is TRBJ2-7 and V is TRBV7-9, with TRBD2 identical over 7 bases. This CDR3 spans 13 amino acids. CDR1 and CDR2 from the germline V gene are SEHNR and FQNEAQ (reference sequence). V shed 7 bases, J shed 6 bases, and the junction held 9 bases outside the gene matches. The CDR3 reads CASTWTSSTEQYF. The DNA of the CDR3 is TGTGCCAGCACCTGGACTAGTTCGACCGAGCAGTACTTC.

This clone was recorded once. CDR3: CAISESGRKSPLHF. The DNA of the CDR3 is TGTGCCATCAGTGAGTCCGGCAGGAAATCACCCCTCCACTTT. The rearrangement links TRBV10-3 to TRBJ1-6; D unclear. Germline CDR1 reads ENHRY; CDR2 reads SYGVKD. V was cut by 0 bases and J by 10 bases, with 10 bases left in between. This CDR3 has 14 amino acids.

The sample holds a few counts of this clone. The V call is TRBV5-1, the J call TRBJ1-5; D is unclear. Germline lookup yields CDR1 SGHRS and CDR2 YFSETQ. This CDR3 has 13 residues. V was trimmed by 5 bases and J by 5 bases, leaving 11 bases between them. The CDR3: CASSRALDQPQHF. The DNA of the CDR3 is TGCGCCAGCAGTCGGGCGCTGGATCAGCCCCAGCATTTT.

The count of this clone is one. The chain employs TRBV28 and TRBJ2-7; D is ambiguous. The germline V gene encodes CDR1 MDHEN and CDR2 SYDVKM. There are 13 residues in the CDR3. With 7 bases removed from V and 4 bases from J, the gap between germline ends came to 14 bases. The CDR3 DNA is TGTGCCAGCACCAAGGGCTACGGGTACGAGCAGTACTTC. It translates to CASTKGYGYEQYF.

The chain carries TRBV5-1 and TRBJ2-1; possibly TRBD2 for D (5 bases). The CDR3 has 13 residues. From germline, CDR1 is SGHRS and CDR2 YFSETQ. Trimming cost V 2 bases and J 4 bases, with 7 bases left between them. DNA of the CDR3: TGCGCCAGCAGCTTACTAGAGTACAATGAGCAGTTCTTC. It specifies CASSLLEYNEQFF. The full variable domain, in which reference TRBV5-1 and TRBJ2-1 provide the parts outside the CDR3, is KAGVTQTPRYLIKTRGQQVTLSCSPISGHRSVSWYQQTPGQGLQFLFEYFSETQRNKGNFPGRFSGRQFSNSRSEMNVSTLELGDSALYLCASSLLEYNEQFFGPGTRLTVL.

This clone has just one count. The J gene is TRBJ2-3, the V gene TRBV7-9; 9 positions match TRBD2. V shed 5 bases and J 1 base; nucleotides not matched to a gene: 7. The CDR3 is made up of 16 amino acids. Germline V gene lookup returns CDR1 SEHNR and CDR2 FQNEAQ (reference sequence). This chain's CDR3 is CASSITSGLGTDTQYF. Written as DNA, the CDR3 is TGTGCCAGCAGCATAACTAGCGGGCTGGGCACAGATACGCAGTATTTT.

The chain has TRBV7-6 and TRBJ2-5; 10 bases map to TRBD2. The CDR3 contains 21 residues. V lost 2 bases and J lost 5; bases outside the gene matches: 23. In germline, CDR1 is SGHVS, CDR2 FNYEAQ. The CDR3 spells CASSLRGGTTKSLAGLETQYF. The CDR3 nucleotides read TGTGCCAGCAGCTTAAGAGGGGGGACCACGAAATCACTAGCGGGACTGGAGACCCAGTACTTC.

Only a few counts were recorded for this clone. V and J are TRBV27 and TRBJ2-4, with TRBD1 identical over 7 bases. The V segment lost 4 bases and the J segment 1 base; nucleotides outside the gene matches: 4. Germline V CDR1 and CDR2: MNHEY, SMNVEV (reference sequence). The CDR3 is made up of 15 amino acids. CDR3 DNA: TGTGCCAGCAGTTCAGGGGGAGCCGCCAAAAACATTCAGTACTTC. This codes for CASSSGGAAKNIQYF.

The chain recombines TRBV27 with TRBJ2-7; D may match TRBD1 or TRBD2 (5 bases each). Trimming stripped 3 bases from V and 0 bases from J, with 18 bases between. CDR1 and CDR2 (germline): MNHEY, SMNVEV (reference sequence). The CDR3 has 17 residues. As DNA, the CDR3 is TGTGCCAGCAGTTTCGGGGCAACTAGAAGGAGCTCCTACGAGCAGTACTTC. This codes for CASSFGATRRSSYEQYF.

This sequence joins TRBV2 and TRBJ2-6; 7 nucleotides align to TRBD1. CDR1 and CDR2 (germline): SNHLY, FYNNEI. The CDR3 spans 16 residues. V dropped 1 base and J dropped 1; count of bases not matched to a gene: 1. CDR3 protein: CASSEGRGSGANVLTF. CDR3 bases: TGTGCCAGCAGTGAAGGCAGGGGGTCTGGGGCCAACGTCCTGACTTTC.

V is TRBV19 and J is TRBJ2-2; D possibly corresponds to TRBD2 (6 bases). The germline V gene encodes CDR1 LNHDA and CDR2 SQIVND (reference sequence). V gave up 1 base and J gave up 3 bases, with 12 bases separating them. The CDR3 covers 16 residues. CDR3 DNA sequence: TGTGCCAGTAGTATAGCAGTTAGCGGCTACACCGGGGAGCTGTTTTTT. Translated, it gives CASSIAVSGYTGELFF.